The 27 T cell receptor beta chains listed next were all sequenced from one sample in a study of a mutant IDH1 vaccine in newly diagnosed glioma. As to time point: week 11, during vaccination. The content of each vaccine dose was 300 ug of mutant IDH1 20-mer peptide, and topical imiquimod accompanied it. The repertoire was sequenced with immunoSEQ multiplex PCR; TCRdb's copy has only in-frame clones and lacks some. The top ten hold 2.4% of the sample, which has tens of thousands of clones, roughly nine tenths seen once. What these receptors recognize is not known. Sample: PBMCs, taken from a glioma patient whose treatment included an IDH1 peptide vaccine. The source is a man in his forties or fifties with glioma.

V and J are TRBV6-1 and TRBJ1-4; tentatively, D is TRBD1 (5 bases). CDR3 length equals 13 residues. CDR1 and CDR2 from the germline V gene are MNHNS and SASEGT. With 1 base removed from V and 6 bases from J, the gap between germline ends came to 6 bases. CDR3 residues: CASSEVTDEKLFF. The CDR3 region has the DNA TGTGCCAGCAGTGAAGTGACAGATGAAAAACTGTTTTTT.

The chain uses TRBV11-2 and TRBJ1-2, with 8 bases that match TRBD1. V trimming: 3 bases; J trimming: 2 bases; junction bases outside the gene matches: 2. Germline V gives CDR1 SGHAT, CDR2 FQNNGV. CDR3 size: 14 residues. The CDR3 here is CASSFDRGNYGYTF. The DNA for the CDR3 is TGTGCCAGCAGCTTCGACAGGGGAAACTATGGCTACACCTTC.

This chain joins TRBV9 and TRBJ2-7, with a possible D match to TRBD2 (6 bases). This CDR3 region has 13 residues. Trimming cost V 4 bases and J 7 bases, with 15 bases left between them. Germline assignment: CDR1 SGDLS and CDR2 YYNGEE. The CDR3 DNA follows: TGTGCCAGCAGCCCAAACCAACGGGGGGAGCAGTACTTC. This sequence encodes CASSPNQRGEQYF.

This clone occurred once. V gene TRBV6-5 combines with J gene TRBJ1-6, with a possible D match to TRBD1 (6 bases). The germline CDR1 and CDR2 sequences are MNHEY and SVGAGI. The length of the CDR3 is 14 residues. Trimming cost V 5 bases and J 6 bases, with 11 bases left between them. This chain's CDR3 is CASSGGVSNSPLHF. CDR3 nucleotide sequence: TGTGCCAGCAGTGGGGGCGTTAGTAATTCACCCCTCCACTTT.

V gene TRBV27 combines with J gene TRBJ2-1; D is possibly TRBD1 (5 bases). This CDR3 contains 12 residues. The V gene lost 6 bases and the J gene lost 9 bases, with 12 bases spanning the gap. CDR1 and CDR2 from the germline V gene are MNHEY and SMNVEV (reference sequence). The CDR3 here is CASRSLRGEQFF. For the CDR3, the DNA is TGTGCCAGCAGGAGTTTAAGGGGTGAGCAGTTCTTC.

Comments on this clone: This same CDR3 is encoded by further DNA sequences in the sample. The V and J genes are TRBV7-9 and TRBJ2-7; D is unclear. With 4 bases removed from V and 3 bases from J, the gap between germline ends came to 7 bases. This CDR3 comprises 12 residues. Germline V lookup: CDR1 SEHNR, CDR2 FQNEAQ (reference sequence). The CDR3 nucleotides read TGTGCCAGCAGCTCTCGGGTCTACGAGCAGTACTTC. The encoded protein is CASSSRVYEQYF.

This chain links TRBV27 with TRBJ2-7, with D maybe TRBD2 (7 bases). Germline values: CDR1 MNHEY, CDR2 SMNVEV (reference sequence). The CDR3 length is 15 residues. The ends were cut back, 0 bases at V and 7 bases at J, with 16 bases in the middle. CDR3 DNA: TGTGCCAGCAGTTTATCGAGGACAGCGGGAAGGGAGCAGTACTTC. Encoded protein: CASSLSRTAGREQYF.

This clone came up once. The J gene is TRBJ1-2, the V gene TRBV5-1; D is undetermined. Trimming removed 0 bases from V and 0 bases from J, with 15 bases in between. This CDR3 is built from 17 residues. Germline V gene lookup returns CDR1 SGHRS and CDR2 YFSETQ. The CDR3 DNA reads as TGCGCCAGCAGCTTGGACGGGGAAACTACCTCTAACTATGGCTACACCTTC. This gives the protein CASSLDGETTSNYGYTF.

J is TRBJ2-7 and V is TRBV28; TRBD1 aligns across 8 bases. Germline CDR1 MDHEN, CDR2 SYDVKM. The CDR3 spans 15 residues. Unmatched junction bases numbered 8, after V lost 4 bases and J lost 3 bases. Written as DNA, the CDR3 is TGTGCCAGCAGTTCGCCAGACAGGGGATTCTACGAGCAGTACTTC. Protein product: CASSSPDRGFYEQYF. Based on the CDR3 plus reference TRBV28 and TRBJ2-7, the full variable domain is DVKVTQSSRYLVKRTGEKVFLECVQDMDHENMFWYRQDPGLGLRLIYFSYDVKMKEKGDIPEGYSVSREKKERFSLILESASTNQTSMYLCASSSPDRGFYEQYFGPGTRLTVT.

This chain links TRBV14 with TRBJ2-2, with D perhaps TRBD1 (6 bases). This CDR3 is 13 amino acids long. Germline CDR1 reads SGHDN; CDR2 reads FVKESK. Trimming shortened V by 3 bases and J by 6 bases, and 8 bases separated the two germline ends. CDR3 sequence reads: CASSQGAAGELFF. The CDR3 DNA reads as TGTGCCAGCAGCCAGGGGGCCGCCGGGGAGCTGTTTTTT.

As regards this clone: With a much larger clone just one base away, this may be a read error. V and J are TRBV5-6 and TRBJ1-1; D gene unclear. Trimming removed 2 bases at V and 1 base at J, with 3 bases between. The germline V gene encodes CDR1 SGHDT and CDR2 YYEEEE. The CDR3 is 12 amino acids. The chain's CDR3 is CASSFGNTEAFF. Written as DNA, the CDR3 is TGTGCCAGCAGCTTCGGGAACACTGAAGCTTTCTTT.

The chain has TRBV2 and TRBJ2-7, with no clear D. From germline, CDR1 is SNHLY and CDR2 FYNNEI. V lost 3 bases and J 2 bases, leaving 8 bases between the germline ends. This CDR3 comprises 13 residues. The CDR3: CASSEAAPYEQYF. The CDR3, as DNA: TGTGCCAGCAGTGAGGCGGCCCCCTACGAGCAGTACTTC.

The chain has TRBV11-2 and TRBJ1-2; D is ambiguous. Germline V lookup: CDR1 SGHAT, CDR2 FQNNGV. V dropped 2 bases and J dropped 3 bases, with 7 bases sitting between them. The CDR3 is made up of 13 amino acids. CDR3 region: CASSLQLYYGYTF. CDR3 DNA sequence: TGTGCCAGCAGCTTACAGCTTTACTATGGCTACACCTTC.

The rearrangement links TRBV13 to TRBJ2-7; D gene unclear. CDR3 size: 12 residues. The germline V and J ends were trimmed by 4 bases and 5 bases, with 9 bases remaining between them. Germline V gene sequence: CDR1 PRHDT, CDR2 FYEKMQ (reference sequence). Written as DNA, the CDR3 is TGTGCCAGCAGCTACGGACCCGACGAGCAGTACTTC. Its translation is CASSYGPDEQYF.

This sequence joins TRBV19 and TRBJ2-2; TRBD2 might be the D (5 bases). The CDR3 is made up of 14 amino acids. Germline CDR1 and CDR2: LNHDA and SQIVND (reference sequence). Trimming pared 9 bases from V and 1 base from J, leaving 12 bases between. The CDR3 DNA reads TGTGCCAGCACGGGAAATTGGAACACCGGGGAGCTGTTTTTT. As protein: CASTGNWNTGELFF. Based on the CDR3 plus reference TRBV19 and TRBJ2-2, the full variable domain is DGGITQSPKYLFRKEGQNVTLSCEQNLNHDAMYWYRQDPGQGLRLIYYSQIVNDFQKGDIAEGYSVSREKKESFPLTVTSAQKNPTAFYLCASTGNWNTGELFFGEGSRLTVL.

This chain joins TRBV6-5 and TRBJ1-6; possibly TRBD1 for D (6 bases). This CDR3 region has 14 residues. Germline V gene lookup returns CDR1 MNHEY and CDR2 SVGAGI. Trimming cost V 5 bases and J 5 bases, with 10 bases left between them. CDR3 sequence reads: CASSGQGNNSPLHF. CDR3 DNA: TGTGCCAGCAGTGGGCAGGGGAATAATTCACCCCTCCACTTT.

This clone was found a few times. CDR3 sequence reads: CASSPSGGRVTEAFF. The CDR3 nucleotides read TGTGCCAGCAGTCCCTCGGGAGGGAGGGTCACTGAAGCTTTCTTT. The rearrangement links TRBV28 to TRBJ1-1; D unclear. The CDR3 sequence is 15 residues long. V was shortened by 5 bases and J by 4 bases, with 17 bases between the two germline ends. Germline CDR1 and CDR2: MDHEN and SYDVKM.

The gene calls are TRBV29-1 and TRBJ1-2, with D unresolved. V dropped 6 bases and J dropped 8 bases, with 7 bases sitting between them. This CDR3 region has 9 residues. The V gene's germline CDR1 is SQVTM and CDR2 ANQGSEA. The CDR3 region is CSVGWGYTF. CDR3 DNA: TGCAGCGTGGGGTGGGGCTACACCTTC. The full variable domain, in which reference TRBV29-1 and TRBJ1-2 provide the parts outside the CDR3, is SAVISQKPSRDICQRGTSLTIQCQVDSQVTMMFWYRQQPGQSLTLIATANQGSEATYESGFVIDKFPISRPNLTFSTLTVSNMSPEDSSIYLCSVGWGYTFGSGTRLTVV.

The V gene is TRBV21-1, the J gene TRBJ1-1. TRBV21-1 is reported as a pseudogene. The CDR3 is 13 residues long. In nucleotides, the CDR3 is TGTGCCAGCAGCAAAATGGGATCCACTGAAGCTTTCTTT. Translated, it gives CASSKMGSTEAFF.

In this sample, this clone turned up once. V gene TRBV4-3 combines with J gene TRBJ1-2, with a tentative D call TRBD1 (5 bases). The CDR3 contains 15 residues. V dropped 4 bases and J dropped 6 bases, with 18 bases sitting between them. Germline lookup yields CDR1 LGHNA and CDR2 YSLEER. CDR3 protein: CASSLSSTVTNGYTF. The CDR3 coding sequence is TGCGCCAGCAGCCTATCCTCGACAGTTACGAATGGCTACACCTTC.

The rearrangement joins TRBV27 to TRBJ1-1; D is ambiguous. The CDR3 length is 13 residues. Germline CDR1 is MNHEY and CDR2 is SMNVEV (reference sequence). V was pared by 3 bases and J by 4 bases, with 9 bases between. The CDR3 region has the DNA TGTGCCAGCAGTTTTCTGGGGAGCACTGAAGCTTTCTTT. This sequence encodes CASSFLGSTEAFF.

The genes are TRBV2 and TRBJ1-1, with TRBD1 identical over 8 bases. CDR3 length: 13 amino acids. V dropped 6 bases and J dropped 7; count of bases not matched to a gene: 7. Germline V gene data show CDR1 as SNHLY and CDR2 as FYNNEI. The CDR3 spells CASSGQGPDEAFF. The CDR3 bases are TGTGCCAGCAGCGGACAGGGACCCGATGAAGCTTTCTTT.

The chain joins TRBV7-8 to TRBJ1-5; 8 positions match TRBD1. V lost 8 bases to trimming and J lost 4 bases; unmatched junction nucleotides: 4. CDR3 length: 13 residues. CDR1 is SGHVS and CDR2 is FQNEAQ in the germline V gene. The CDR3 reads CASVGTGNQPQHF. The CDR3 bases are TGTGCCAGCGTAGGGACAGGAAATCAGCCCCAGCATTTT.

The V gene is TRBV13, the J gene TRBJ2-2; D is possibly TRBD1 or TRBD2 (5 bases each). The CDR3 sequence is 17 residues long. The ends were cut back, 5 bases at V and 1 base at J, with 17 bases in the middle. Germline loops: CDR1 PRHDT, CDR2 FYEKMQ (reference sequence). In DNA form, the CDR3 reads TGTGCCAGCAGCCCCCCTTGGGGGTCGAGGAACACCGGGGAGCTGTTTTTT. This gives the protein CASSPPWGSRNTGELFF.

The rearrangement joins TRBV2 to TRBJ2-5; perhaps TRBD2 as D (6 bases). Germline V gene sequence: CDR1 SNHLY, CDR2 FYNNEI. The CDR3 length is 14 residues. The ends were cut back, 3 bases at V and 5 bases at J, with 13 bases in the middle. This chain's CDR3 is CASSDEEGRETQYF. The CDR3 nucleotides read TGTGCCAGCAGTGACGAGGAGGGGAGGGAGACCCAGTACTTC.

The rearrangement uses TRBV6-1 and TRBJ1-1, with D possibly matching TRBD1 (6 bases). The CDR3 covers 13 residues. Trimming pared 6 bases from V and 5 bases from J, leaving 13 bases between. In germline, CDR1 is MNHNS, CDR2 SASEGT. The DNA of the CDR3 is TGTGCCAGCAGGGACGGGACACGAACTGAAGCTTTCTTT. Protein: CASRDGTRTEAFF.

This chain uses TRBV19 with TRBJ2-2; D is possibly TRBD2 (5 bases). This CDR3 region has 14 residues. Per germline, CDR1 LNHDA and CDR2 SQIVND (reference sequence). Trimming shortened V by 4 bases and J by 4 bases, and 10 bases separated the two germline ends. CDR3 protein: CASSTIRGTGELFF. The DNA of the CDR3 is TGTGCCAGTAGTACCATCCGGGGCACCGGGGAGCTGTTTTTT.